Listed below are T cell receptor beta chains from one sample, sequenced in a study of shared clonotypes between healthy human individuals. TCRdb's table, derived via immunoSEQ multiplex PCR, lists solely in-frame clones and lacks some. Seen here are fewer than 2.5 million clones, approximately 93% observed once, and the top ten hold about 0.34%. Input material: naive CD4+ T cells from PBMCs. The receptors originated from a young man in good health. Some clones in this sample may be carry-over from other donors' samples. Each CDR3 is given with its conserved first and last residue. D genes are given only for firm matches. Clone size appears in some rows only: once, few, many, or a class for an expanded clone.

J: TRBJ2-1; D: TRBD2; V: TRBV19; size: NA; CDR3: CASSIRGNGRARFEQFF; DNA: TGTGCCAGTAGTATTAGGGGAAACGGGAGGGCCCGATTTGAACAGTTCTTC
J: TRBJ2-7; D: TRBD2; V: TRBV5-4; size: NA; CDR3: CASSGGGLAGTYEQYF; DNA: TGTGCCAGCAGCGGAGGGGGGCTAGCGGGAACCTACGAGCAGTACTTC
J: TRBJ2-7; D: NA; V: TRBV7-2; size: NA; CDR3: CASSLPQGNSYEQYF; DNA: TGTGCCAGCAGCTTACCTCAAGGGAACTCCTACGAGCAGTACTTC
J: TRBJ2-1; D: TRBD2; V: TRBV27; size: NA; CDR3: CASRPSRLADYNEQFF; DNA: TGTGCCAGCAGACCATCCCGACTAGCGGACTACAATGAGCAGTTCTTC
J: TRBJ2-7; D: NA; V: TRBV9; size: once; CDR3: CASSVEEGAYEQYF; DNA: TGTGCCAGCAGCGTAGAAGAGGGAGCATACGAGCAGTACTTC
J: TRBJ2-3; D: NA; V: TRBV7-3; size: once; CDR3: CASSLWRVGADTQYF; DNA: TGTGCCAGCAGCTTGTGGAGGGTTGGGGCAGATACGCAGTATTTT
J: TRBJ2-2; D: NA; V: TRBV7-3; size: NA; CDR3: CASSLSQGAGELFF; DNA: TGTGCCAGCAGCTTATCCCAGGGAGCCGGGGAGCTGTTTTTT
J: TRBJ2-1; D: TRBD2; V: TRBV6-5; size: NA; CDR3: CASSYTGTSGGNEQFF; DNA: TGTGCCAGCAGTTACACCGGGACTAGCGGGGGGAATGAGCAGTTCTTC
J: TRBJ2-7; D: NA; V: TRBV15; size: NA; CDR3: CATSRDQGSYEQYF; DNA: TGTGCCACCAGCAGAGATCAGGGCAGTTACGAGCAGTACTTC
J: TRBJ2-7; D: TRBD1; V: TRBV28; size: NA; CDR3: CASSLTGVIYEQYF; DNA: TGTGCCAGCAGTTTGACAGGGGTTATATACGAGCAGTACTTC
J: TRBJ1-1; D: NA; V: TRBV2; size: once; CDR3: CASRWSGIEAFF; DNA: TGTGCCAGCAGATGGTCGGGAATTGAAGCTTTCTTT
J: TRBJ2-1; D: TRBD2; V: TRBV10-3; size: once; CDR3: CAITGSGTNEQFF; DNA: TGTGCCATCACTGGTAGCGGGACCAATGAGCAGTTCTTC
J: TRBJ2-3; D: TRBD2; V: TRBV27; size: NA; CDR3: CASSWEAGGPTDTQYF; DNA: TGTGCCAGCAGTTGGGAAGCGGGAGGACCCACAGATACGCAGTATTTT
J: TRBJ1-3; D: TRBD1; V: TRBV28; size: NA; CDR3: CASRTGGGNTIYF; DNA: TGTGCCAGCAGAACAGGGGGGGGAAACACCATATATTTT
J: TRBJ1-4; D: NA; V: TRBV6-6; size: NA; CDR3: CASSYSRGRRHEKLFF; DNA: TGTGCCAGCAGTTACTCGCGGGGTCGTAGACATGAAAAACTGTTTTTT
J: TRBJ2-7; D: NA; V: TRBV5-6; size: NA; CDR3: CASSLRAGLAEQYF; DNA: TGTGCCAGCAGCTTGAGGGCAGGGCTGGCCGAGCAGTACTTC
J: TRBJ2-1; D: NA; V: TRBV5-1; size: NA; CDR3: CAGSGAPDNEQFF; DNA: TGCGCCGGGAGCGGAGCCCCCGACAATGAGCAGTTCTTC
J: TRBJ2-7; D: TRBD2; V: TRBV15; size: NA; CDR3: CATSRGLAGGLDEQYF; DNA: TGTGCCACCAGCAGAGGACTAGCGGGAGGGCTCGACGAGCAGTACTTC
J: TRBJ2-1; D: TRBD2; V: TRBV5-1; size: once; CDR3: CASSLVSGTSGRNEQFF; DNA: TGCGCCAGCAGCTTGGTATCGGGGACTAGCGGGAGGAATGAGCAGTTCTTC
J: TRBJ2-2; D: NA; V: TRBV7-9; size: NA; CDR3: CASSWRTGDTGELFF; DNA: TGTGCCAGCAGCTGGCGGACGGGGGACACCGGGGAGCTGTTTTTT
J: TRBJ2-3; D: NA; V: TRBV11-2; size: NA; CDR3: CASSSRADTQYF; DNA: TGTGCCAGCAGCTCAAGAGCAGATACGCAGTATTTT
J: TRBJ2-5; D: TRBD1; V: TRBV18; size: NA; CDR3: CASSPTGVGETQYF; DNA: TGTGCCAGCTCACCGACAGGGGTGGGAGAGACCCAGTACTTC
J: TRBJ1-2; D: NA; V: TRBV7-8; size: once; CDR3: CASSSRTGNYGYTF; DNA: TGTGCCAGCAGCTCCAGGACGGGGAACTATGGCTACACCTTC